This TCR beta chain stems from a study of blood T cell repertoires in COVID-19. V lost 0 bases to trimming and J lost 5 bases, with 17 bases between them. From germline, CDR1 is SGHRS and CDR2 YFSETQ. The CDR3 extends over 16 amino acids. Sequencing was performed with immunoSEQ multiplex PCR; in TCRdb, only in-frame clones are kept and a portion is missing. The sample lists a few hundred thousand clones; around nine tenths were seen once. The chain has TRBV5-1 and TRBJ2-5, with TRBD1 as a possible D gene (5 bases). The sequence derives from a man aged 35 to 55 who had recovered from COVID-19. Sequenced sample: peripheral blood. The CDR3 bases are TGCGCCAGCAGCTTGGTTGCAGGGCACGCAAGGGAGACCCAGTACTTC. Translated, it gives CASSLVAGHARETQYF.